A selection of T cell receptor beta chains follows, all from one sample in a study of PD-L1 blockade in urothelial cancer. Assay used: immunoSEQ multiplex PCR; TCRdb lists only in-frame clones, some missing. The data show around 110,000 clones, about 89% seen once. The sample consisted of PBMCs, taken around atezolizumab (anti-PD-L1) treatment. These receptors all stem from a man aged 55 to 70 with urothelial cancer. Both conserved end residues are part of each CDR3. The D gene is left open where the match is weak. Rows may omit the clone size; those that give it use once, few, many or a size class.

DNA: TGTGCCAGTACCGAATCGGGGGGGCTTGGCACTGAAGCTTTCTTT
CDR3: CASTESGGLGTEAFF
V: TRBV19
J: TRBJ1-1
size: -
D: -

DNA: TGTGCCAGCAGCTTAGCCTCCGGCGAGCAGTACTTC
CDR3: CASSLASGEQYF
V: TRBV11-2
J: TRBJ2-7
size: -
D: -

DNA: TGTGCCAGTAGTATGGGGGAGGGCTCCTACGAGCAGTACTTC
CDR3: CASSMGEGSYEQYF
V: TRBV19
J: TRBJ2-7
size: -
D: TRBD2

DNA: TGTGCCAGCAGCCACAGAGACTCTGGGGCCAACGTCCTGACTTTC
CDR3: CASSHRDSGANVLTF
V: TRBV7-6
J: TRBJ2-6
size: -
D: -

DNA: TGTGCCAGCAGTGAAAGGGGACGGGGGGCGGCCTCTGAAGCTTTCTTT
CDR3: CASSERGRGAASEAFF
V: TRBV6-1
J: TRBJ1-1
size: -
D: -

DNA: TGTGCCAGCAGCTTGGGCCGGGAGACCCAGTACTTC
CDR3: CASSLGRETQYF
V: TRBV11-2
J: TRBJ2-5
size: -
D: -

DNA: TGCGCCAGCAGCGTTGGGGGGACAGGGGATTCCTACGAGCAGTACTTC
CDR3: CASSVGGTGDSYEQYF
V: TRBV5-1
J: TRBJ2-7
size: -
D: TRBD1

DNA: TGTGCCAGCAGCTCAGGAGGTCCGCAGTATTTT
CDR3: CASSSGGPQYF
V: TRBV11-3
J: TRBJ2-3
size: -
D: -

DNA: TGTGCCAGCAGTGAACTAGAGGAAAATCAGCCCCAGCATTTT
CDR3: CASSELEENQPQHF
V: TRBV2
J: TRBJ1-5
size: once
D: -

DNA: TGCGCCAGCAGCTTGGACCTTACAGGGGCCGGGACCCAGTACTTC
CDR3: CASSLDLTGAGTQYF
V: TRBV5-1
J: TRBJ2-5
size: -
D: TRBD1

DNA: TGCGCCAGCAGCCCGTCCTGGACAATCAACTCTGGAAACACCATATATTTT
CDR3: CASSPSWTINSGNTIYF
V: TRBV4-1
J: TRBJ1-3
size: -
D: -

DNA: TGTGCCTGGAGTTTTGGGGCCGGGACTTATAGCTCTGGGGCCAACGTCCTGACTTTC
CDR3: CAWSFGAGTYSSGANVLTF
V: TRBV30
J: TRBJ2-6
size: -
D: -

DNA: TGTGCTAGTGGCTATGGACAGACAGATACGCAGTATTTT
CDR3: CASGYGQTDTQYF
V: TRBV12-5
J: TRBJ2-3
size: -
D: -

DNA: TGTGCCAGTAGTATAGTTGCAGGAGGCTACACCTTC
CDR3: CASSIVAGGYTF
V: TRBV19
J: TRBJ1-2
size: many
D: -

DNA: TGTGCCAGCAGTGATTCGCGACACGTTGAGACCCAGTACTTC
CDR3: CASSDSRHVETQYF
V: TRBV2
J: TRBJ2-5
size: -
D: -

DNA: TGTGCCAGCAGTTCAGCGGGGGGCCCCTACGAGCAGTACTTC
CDR3: CASSSAGGPYEQYF
V: TRBV28
J: TRBJ2-7
size: -
D: TRBD2

DNA: TGTGCCAGCACCCCCGACACGGCGTCGGGCTACACCTTC
CDR3: CASTPDTASGYTF
V: TRBV7-9
J: TRBJ1-2
size: few
D: -

DNA: TGTGCCAGCAGCTTAGCGCTAGCGGGGGGCACAGATACGCAGTATTTT
CDR3: CASSLALAGGTDTQYF
V: TRBV7-8
J: TRBJ2-3
size: -
D: TRBD2

DNA: TGTGCCAGCAGCTTGTCCAGCGACCGGCTGACAGATACGCAGTATTTT
CDR3: CASSLSSDRLTDTQYF
V: TRBV5-4
J: TRBJ2-3
size: once
D: -

DNA: TGTGCCTGGAGAGAACCATGGGGAGACTCCGGCTACACCTTC
CDR3: CAWREPWGDSGYTF
V: TRBV30
J: TRBJ1-2
size: -
D: -

DNA: TGTGCCAGCAGTGAAGGAGGACAGGGACCTCGGGGCTACACCTTC
CDR3: CASSEGGQGPRGYTF
V: TRBV6-1
J: TRBJ1-2
size: -
D: TRBD1

DNA: TGTGCCAGCAGCGACGGGACAGGGGGCTTAGATACGCAGTATTTT
CDR3: CASSDGTGGLDTQYF
V: TRBV11-2
J: TRBJ2-3
size: -
D: TRBD1

DNA: TGTGCCAGCAGTTTCCCAGGGGGGAACACTGAAGCTTTCTTT
CDR3: CASSFPGGNTEAFF
V: TRBV27
J: TRBJ1-1
size: -
D: TRBD1

DNA: TGTGCCAGCAGCCCCACACAGGGGTGGAGGGAGACCCAGTACTTC
CDR3: CASSPTQGWRETQYF
V: TRBV14
J: TRBJ2-5
size: -
D: TRBD1

DNA: TGTGCCATCTCTAGGGGCTCTTCTTCCTACGAGCAGTACTTC
CDR3: CAISRGSSSYEQYF
V: TRBV7-8
J: TRBJ2-7
size: -
D: -

DNA: TGTGCCAGCGGGACAGGCCCCGACGAGCAGTACTTC
CDR3: CASGTGPDEQYF
V: TRBV21-1
J: TRBJ2-7
size: -
D: -

DNA: TGCGCCAGCAGCCTTAGGCAGGGAACCACTGAAGCTTTCTTT
CDR3: CASSLRQGTTEAFF
V: TRBV4-1
J: TRBJ1-1
size: once
D: -

DNA: TGTGCCAGCAGCGAGGGGACTAGCGGGAGGGCGCGGGAGACCCAGTACTTC
CDR3: CASSEGTSGRARETQYF
V: TRBV11-2
J: TRBJ2-5
size: -
D: TRBD2

DNA: TGTGCCAGCTCCCCAAGGCAGGACAGGGGAGTCGAGCAGTACTTC
CDR3: CASSPRQDRGVEQYF
V: TRBV18
J: TRBJ2-7
size: -
D: TRBD1

DNA: TGTGCCAGCAGCTCACGTTCACTAGCGGGAACAGATACGCAGTATTTT
CDR3: CASSSRSLAGTDTQYF
V: TRBV11-3
J: TRBJ2-3
size: -
D: TRBD2

DNA: TGCGCCAGCAGCTTAGCAGGGGAGAACACTGAAGCTTTCTTT
CDR3: CASSLAGENTEAFF
V: TRBV5-1
J: TRBJ1-1
size: once
D: -

DNA: TGCGCCAGCAGCTTGGTGGCGAGGGCCTACGAGCAGTACTTC
CDR3: CASSLVARAYEQYF
V: TRBV5-1
J: TRBJ2-7
size: -
D: -

DNA: TGTGCCAGCAGTGACTTCGGGAGCCCGAGCACAGATACGCAGTATTTT
CDR3: CASSDFGSPSTDTQYF
V: TRBV6-6
J: TRBJ2-3
size: few
D: -

DNA: TGCGCCAGCAGCCTTGGTCCAGGGGTAGTCTACGAGCAGTACTTC
CDR3: CASSLGPGVVYEQYF
V: TRBV5-1
J: TRBJ2-7
size: -
D: -

DNA: TGTGCCAGCAGTTTATGGGGGGGATCGGGAGAGACCCAGTACTTC
CDR3: CASSLWGGSGETQYF
V: TRBV27
J: TRBJ2-5
size: -
D: TRBD2

DNA: TGCGCCAGCAGCTCCACCGGGACAGCAAACTATGGCTACACCTTC
CDR3: CASSSTGTANYGYTF
V: TRBV5-1
J: TRBJ1-2
size: -
D: TRBD1

DNA: TGTGCCAGCAGTTATTCTAGCGGGGGGTACGAGCAGTACTTC
CDR3: CASSYSSGGYEQYF
V: TRBV6-6
J: TRBJ2-7
size: -
D: TRBD2

DNA: TGTGCCAGCAGCCCCCGGACTAGCGGGCTCGGAGAAGCAGATACGCAGTATTTT
CDR3: CASSPRTSGLGEADTQYF
V: TRBV9
J: TRBJ2-3
size: -
D: TRBD2

DNA: TGTGCCAGCAGCTTAGGAAGAGGGACTCTTAGCTCTGGAAACACCATATATTTT
CDR3: CASSLGRGTLSSGNTIYF
V: TRBV7-9
J: TRBJ1-3
size: once
D: -

DNA: TGTGCCAGCAGTTATTATGGACAGGGGGCTAACGAGCAGTACTTC
CDR3: CASSYYGQGANEQYF
V: TRBV27
J: TRBJ2-7
size: -
D: TRBD1

DNA: TGCGCCAGCAGCTTGGGAGGGGGAGACTCCTACGAGCAGTACTTC
CDR3: CASSLGGGDSYEQYF
V: TRBV5-1
J: TRBJ2-7
size: -
D: -

DNA: TGTGCCAGCAGCCTCGGGACAGGCGATCAGCCCCAGCATTTT
CDR3: CASSLGTGDQPQHF
V: TRBV9
J: TRBJ1-5
size: few
D: TRBD1

DNA: TGTGCCAGCAGCCGGGGGGTTAACACTGAAGCTTTCTTT
CDR3: CASSRGVNTEAFF
V: TRBV11-3
J: TRBJ1-1
size: -
D: -

DNA: TGTGCCAGCAGCTTGGATGTGGGGCCGCAGTATTTT
CDR3: CASSLDVGPQYF
V: TRBV5-4
J: TRBJ2-3
size: once
D: -

DNA: TGTGCCAGCAGCCCCCGGGGCACAGATACGCAGTATTTT
CDR3: CASSPRGTDTQYF
V: TRBV11-3
J: TRBJ2-3
size: -
D: -

DNA: TGTGCCAGCAGTTATAGGGGGACCCAGTACTTC
CDR3: CASSYRGTQYF
V: TRBV6-5
J: TRBJ2-5
size: once
D: -

DNA: TGTGCCAGCACCCCTGGCGGGGAACGAATTGAGCAGTACTTC
CDR3: CASTPGGERIEQYF
V: TRBV7-6
J: TRBJ2-7
size: -
D: -

DNA: TGTGCCAGCACCCTTACGACGGGAGGTCTTTCCGAGCAGTACTTC
CDR3: CASTLTTGGLSEQYF
V: TRBV6-5
J: TRBJ2-7
size: once
D: TRBD2

DNA: TGCGCCAGCAGCAACTCGGGAGTAGGAGAGACCCAGTACTTC
CDR3: CASSNSGVGETQYF
V: TRBV5-1
J: TRBJ2-5
size: once
D: -

DNA: TGCGCCAGCAGCCCAACTAGCGGGAGGGTTCATGAGCAGTTCTTC
CDR3: CASSPTSGRVHEQFF
V: TRBV4-1
J: TRBJ2-1
size: -
D: TRBD2

DNA: TGTGCCAGCAGCTCCGCGATGAAGAAAGAGACCCAGTACTTC
CDR3: CASSSAMKKETQYF
V: TRBV5-4
J: TRBJ2-5
size: -
D: -

DNA: TGTGCCAGCAGTGAACTAGCGGCGGCCTACGAGCAGTACTTC
CDR3: CASSELAAAYEQYF
V: TRBV6-1
J: TRBJ2-7
size: -
D: TRBD2

DNA: TGTGCCAGTAATCCCAGGGTTGAGAGCAATCAGCCCCAGCATTTT
CDR3: CASNPRVESNQPQHF
V: TRBV19
J: TRBJ1-5
size: few
D: -

DNA: TGTGCCACCGCACCGACAGGGGTCGAGCAGTACTTC
CDR3: CATAPTGVEQYF
V: TRBV10-3
J: TRBJ2-7
size: -
D: TRBD1

DNA: TGTGCCAGCTCACCACGAACTAGCGGGGGGTTGAACGAGCAGTACTTC
CDR3: CASSPRTSGGLNEQYF
V: TRBV18
J: TRBJ2-7
size: -
D: TRBD2

DNA: TGCAGCGTTGCCGGGACAGCCAATCAGCCCCAGCATTTT
CDR3: CSVAGTANQPQHF
V: TRBV29-1
J: TRBJ1-5
size: -
D: TRBD1

DNA: TGTGCCACCAGCAGAGATATTATAGTAGGAGCGGAGACCCAGTACTTC
CDR3: CATSRDIIVGAETQYF
V: TRBV15
J: TRBJ2-5
size: -
D: -

DNA: TGCGCCAGCAGCCAAGATGGGACAGGGGGCACCGGGGAGCTGTTTTTT
CDR3: CASSQDGTGGTGELFF
V: TRBV4-1
J: TRBJ2-2
size: -
D: TRBD1